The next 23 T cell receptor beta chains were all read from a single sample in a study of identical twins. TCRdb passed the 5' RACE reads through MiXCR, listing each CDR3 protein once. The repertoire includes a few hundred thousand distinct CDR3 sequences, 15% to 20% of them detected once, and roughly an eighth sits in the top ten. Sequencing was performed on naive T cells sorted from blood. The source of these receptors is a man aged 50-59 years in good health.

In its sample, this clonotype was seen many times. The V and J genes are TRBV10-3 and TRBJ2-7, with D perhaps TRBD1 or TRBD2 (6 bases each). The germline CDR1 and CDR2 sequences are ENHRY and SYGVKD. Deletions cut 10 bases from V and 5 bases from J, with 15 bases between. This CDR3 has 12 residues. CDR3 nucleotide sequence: TGTGCCAGTCAGTTCGGGGGCGACGAGCAGTACTTC. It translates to CASQFGGDEQYF.

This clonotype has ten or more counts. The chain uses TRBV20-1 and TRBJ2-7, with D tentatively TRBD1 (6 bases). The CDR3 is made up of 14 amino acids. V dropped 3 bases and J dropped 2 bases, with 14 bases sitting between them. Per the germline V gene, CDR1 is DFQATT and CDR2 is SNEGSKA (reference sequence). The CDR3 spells CSASLVTGPYEQYF. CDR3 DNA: TGCAGTGCTAGTCTAGTTACAGGGCCCTACGAGCAGTACTTC.

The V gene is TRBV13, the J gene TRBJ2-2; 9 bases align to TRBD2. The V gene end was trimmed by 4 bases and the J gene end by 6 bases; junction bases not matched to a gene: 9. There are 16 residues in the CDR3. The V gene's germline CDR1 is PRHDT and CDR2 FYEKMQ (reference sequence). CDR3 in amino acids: CASSSPSGRRAGELFF. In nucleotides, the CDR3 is TGTGCCAGCAGCTCGCCCAGCGGGAGGAGAGCCGGGGAGCTGTTTTTT.

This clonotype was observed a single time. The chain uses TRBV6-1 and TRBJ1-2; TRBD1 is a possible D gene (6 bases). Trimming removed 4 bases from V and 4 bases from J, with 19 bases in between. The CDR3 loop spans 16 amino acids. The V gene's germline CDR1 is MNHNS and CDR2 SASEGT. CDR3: CASSGLQGTRVYGYTF. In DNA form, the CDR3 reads TGTGCCAGCAGTGGACTCCAGGGGACCCGTGTCTATGGCTACACCTTC.

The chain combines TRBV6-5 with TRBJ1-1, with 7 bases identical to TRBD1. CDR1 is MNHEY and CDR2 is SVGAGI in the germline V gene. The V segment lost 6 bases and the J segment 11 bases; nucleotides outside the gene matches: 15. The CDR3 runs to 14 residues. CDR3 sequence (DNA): TGTGCCAGCAGCAACTCCGGGACAGTTGGGGGGGCTTTCTTT. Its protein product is CASSNSGTVGGAFF.

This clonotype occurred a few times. CDR3 sequence (DNA): TGCAGTGCTAGAGGGACAGGGCTCGATGAGCCCCAGCATTTT. Its protein is CSARGTGLDEPQHF. This chain connects TRBV20-1 to TRBJ1-5; 8 bases fit TRBD1. The length of the CDR3 is 14 residues. Germline-derived CDR1 and CDR2 are DFQATT and SNEGSKA (reference sequence). Losses at the gene ends were 1 base for V and 8 bases for J; bases not matched to a gene: 7.

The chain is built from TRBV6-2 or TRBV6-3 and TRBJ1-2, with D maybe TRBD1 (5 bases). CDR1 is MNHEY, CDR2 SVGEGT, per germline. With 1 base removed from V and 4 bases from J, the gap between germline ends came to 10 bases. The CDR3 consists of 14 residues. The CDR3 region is CASSYLGPSYGYTF. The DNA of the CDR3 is TGTGCCAGCAGTTACTTGGGACCGAGCTATGGCTACACCTTC.

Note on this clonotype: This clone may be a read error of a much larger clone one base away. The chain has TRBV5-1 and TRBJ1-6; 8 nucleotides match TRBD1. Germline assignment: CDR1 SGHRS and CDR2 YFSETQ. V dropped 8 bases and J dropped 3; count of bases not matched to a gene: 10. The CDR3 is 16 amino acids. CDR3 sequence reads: CARSPEGTGYNSPLHF. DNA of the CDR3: TGCGCCAGAAGCCCGGAGGGGACAGGCTATAATTCACCCCTCCACTTT.

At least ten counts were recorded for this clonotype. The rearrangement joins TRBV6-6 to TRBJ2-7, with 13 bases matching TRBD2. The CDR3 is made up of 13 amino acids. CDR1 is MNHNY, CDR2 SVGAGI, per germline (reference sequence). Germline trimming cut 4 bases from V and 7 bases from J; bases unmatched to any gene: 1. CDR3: CASSSGLAGEQYF. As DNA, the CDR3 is TGTGCCAGCAGTTCGGGACTAGCGGGAGAGCAGTACTTC.

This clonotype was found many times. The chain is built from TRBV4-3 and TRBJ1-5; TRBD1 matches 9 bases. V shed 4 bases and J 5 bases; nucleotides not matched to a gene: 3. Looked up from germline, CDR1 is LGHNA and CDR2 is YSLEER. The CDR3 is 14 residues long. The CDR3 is CASSPGQGYQPQHF. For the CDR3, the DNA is TGCGCCAGCAGCCCGGGACAGGGCTATCAGCCCCAGCATTTT.

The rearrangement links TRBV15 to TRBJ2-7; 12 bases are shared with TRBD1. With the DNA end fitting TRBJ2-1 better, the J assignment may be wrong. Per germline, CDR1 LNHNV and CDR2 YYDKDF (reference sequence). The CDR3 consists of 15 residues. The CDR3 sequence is CATSRGDRGLNEQFF. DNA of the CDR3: TGTGCCACCAGCAGAGGGGACAGGGGGCTTAACGAGCAGTTCTTC.

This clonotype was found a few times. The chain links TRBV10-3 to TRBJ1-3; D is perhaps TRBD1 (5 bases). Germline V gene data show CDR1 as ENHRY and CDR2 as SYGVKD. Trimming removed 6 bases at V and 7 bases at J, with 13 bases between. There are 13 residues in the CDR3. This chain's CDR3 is CAISRDTGNTIYF. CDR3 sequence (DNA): TGTGCCATCAGCCGGGATACAGGCAACACCATATATTTT.

CDR3 protein: CSASHNAARGSPLHF. DNA of the CDR3: TGCAGTGCTTCCCATAACGCTGCTCGCGGTTCACCCCTCCACTTT. The chain combines TRBV20-1 with TRBJ1-6; D remains unclear. The CDR3 extends over 15 amino acids. Germline V CDR1 and CDR2: DFQATT, SNEGSKA (reference sequence). Between the trimmed V and J ends, which lost 5 bases and 9 bases, there was a span of 20 bases.

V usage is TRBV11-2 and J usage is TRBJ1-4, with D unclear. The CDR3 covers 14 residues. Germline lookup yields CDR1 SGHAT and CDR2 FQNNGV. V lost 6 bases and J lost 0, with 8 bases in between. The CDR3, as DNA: TGTGCCAGCAGTCGGAGTGCAACTAATGAAAAACTGTTTTTT. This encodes CASSRSATNEKLFF.

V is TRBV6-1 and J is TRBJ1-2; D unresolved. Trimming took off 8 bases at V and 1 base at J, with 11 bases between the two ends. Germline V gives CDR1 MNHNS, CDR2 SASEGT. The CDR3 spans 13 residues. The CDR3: CASRAALNYGYTF. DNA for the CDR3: TGTGCCAGCCGGGCAGCTCTTAACTATGGCTACACCTTC.

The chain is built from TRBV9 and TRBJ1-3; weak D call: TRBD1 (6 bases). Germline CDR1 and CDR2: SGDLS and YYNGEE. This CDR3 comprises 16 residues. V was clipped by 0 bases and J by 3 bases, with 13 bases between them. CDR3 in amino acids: CASSVDTGLSGNTIYF. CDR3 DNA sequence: TGTGCCAGCAGCGTAGACACAGGGTTGAGTGGAAACACCATATATTTT.

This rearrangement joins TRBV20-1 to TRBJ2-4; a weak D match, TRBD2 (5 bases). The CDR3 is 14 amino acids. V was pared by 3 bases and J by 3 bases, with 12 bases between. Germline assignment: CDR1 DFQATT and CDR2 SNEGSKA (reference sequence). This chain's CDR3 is CSARRATGKNIQYF. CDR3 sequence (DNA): TGCAGTGCTAGGAGGGCGACCGGCAAAAACATTCAGTACTTC.

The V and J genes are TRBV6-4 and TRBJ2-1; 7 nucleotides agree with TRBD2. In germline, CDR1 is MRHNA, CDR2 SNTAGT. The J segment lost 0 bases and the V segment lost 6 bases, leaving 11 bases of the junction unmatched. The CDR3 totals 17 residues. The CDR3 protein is CASRQTPSGNSYNEQFF. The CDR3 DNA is TGTGCCAGCAGACAGACTCCTAGCGGAAACTCCTACAATGAGCAGTTCTTC.

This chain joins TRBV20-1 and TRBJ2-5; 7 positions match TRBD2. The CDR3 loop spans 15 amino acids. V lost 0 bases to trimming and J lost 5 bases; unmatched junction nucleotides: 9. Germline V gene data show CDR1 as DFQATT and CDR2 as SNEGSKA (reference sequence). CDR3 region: CSARDPRRETETQYF. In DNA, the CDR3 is TGCAGTGCTAGAGACCCACGGCGGGAGACGGAGACCCAGTACTTC.

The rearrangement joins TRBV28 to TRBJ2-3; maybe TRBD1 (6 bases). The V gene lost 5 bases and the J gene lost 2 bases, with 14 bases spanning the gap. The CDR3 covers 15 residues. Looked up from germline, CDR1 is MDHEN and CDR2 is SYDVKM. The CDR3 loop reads CASSTHRALTDTQYF. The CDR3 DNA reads TGTGCCAGCAGTACCCACAGGGCCCTCACAGATACGCAGTATTTT.

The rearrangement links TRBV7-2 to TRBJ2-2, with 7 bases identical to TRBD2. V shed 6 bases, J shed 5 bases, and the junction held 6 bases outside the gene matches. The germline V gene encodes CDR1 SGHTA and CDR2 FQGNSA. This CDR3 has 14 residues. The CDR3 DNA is TGTGCCAGCAGTACCGGGACTAAAACCGGGGAGCTGTTTTTT. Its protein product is CASSTGTKTGELFF.

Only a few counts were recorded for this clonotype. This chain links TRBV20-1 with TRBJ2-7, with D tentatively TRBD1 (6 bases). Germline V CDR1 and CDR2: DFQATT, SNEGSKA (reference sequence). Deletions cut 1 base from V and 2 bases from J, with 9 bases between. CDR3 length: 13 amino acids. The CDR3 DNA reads TGCAGTGCTAGAGGGGACACCCCCTACGAGCAGTACTTC. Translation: CSARGDTPYEQYF.

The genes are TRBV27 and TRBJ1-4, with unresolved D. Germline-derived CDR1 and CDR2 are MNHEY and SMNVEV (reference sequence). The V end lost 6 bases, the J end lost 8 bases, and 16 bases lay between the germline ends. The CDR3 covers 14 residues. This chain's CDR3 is CASSHGVLGEKLFF. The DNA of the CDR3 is TGTGCCAGCAGCCATGGGGTGTTGGGGGAAAAACTGTTTTTT.